This is a list of T cell receptor beta chains from one sample in a study of T-cell reconstitution after alpha-beta-depleted transplantation in children. TCRdb reprocessed the PCR reads with MiXCR, giving one entry per CDR3 protein. This table has approximately 980,000 distinct CDR3 sequences, about 29% appearing once. This sample comprised PBMCs, mostly from graft donor cells, obtained 360 days after TCRalphabeta/CD19-depleted stem cell transplant. The receptor set was obtained from a boy under two years old who had a stem cell transplant for SCID, so the T cells may come from the graft donor. Each CDR3 is given with its conserved first and last residue.

cdr3_aa: CASSLRGGAINEQFF
cdr3_length: 15
v_call: TRBV5-1
j_call: TRBJ2-1

cdr3_aa: CASSLAVGQALFNEQFF
cdr3_length: 17
v_call: TRBV5-1
j_call: TRBJ2-1

cdr3_aa: CASSVAPGTEAFF
cdr3_length: 13
v_call: TRBV9
j_call: TRBJ1-1

cdr3_aa: CASSFPPGGNEKLFF
cdr3_length: 15
v_call: TRBV4-2
j_call: TRBJ1-4

cdr3_aa: CSVGGTEGVEKLFF
cdr3_length: 14
v_call: TRBV29-1
j_call: TRBJ1-4

cdr3_aa: CASSPDPGRASNVLTF
cdr3_length: 16
v_call: TRBV5-1
j_call: TRBJ2-6

cdr3_aa: CSARKDRVRYEQYF
cdr3_length: 14
v_call: TRBV20-1
j_call: TRBJ2-7

cdr3_aa: CSVEWDSNYGYTF
cdr3_length: 13
v_call: TRBV29-1
j_call: TRBJ1-2

cdr3_aa: CASSLGPRGANEQFF
cdr3_length: 15
v_call: TRBV7-6
j_call: TRBJ2-1

cdr3_aa: CASSLVPGGFYEQYF
cdr3_length: 15
v_call: TRBV5-1
j_call: TRBJ2-7

cdr3_aa: CASSPELDGGELFF
cdr3_length: 14
v_call: TRBV5-1
j_call: TRBJ2-2

cdr3_aa: CSVEKRGLAKNIQYF
cdr3_length: 15
v_call: TRBV29-1
j_call: TRBJ2-4

cdr3_aa: CASSERAEAFF
cdr3_length: 11
v_call: TRBV12-3/TRBV12-4
j_call: TRBJ1-1

cdr3_aa: CASSPRPAGAANYGYTF
cdr3_length: 17
v_call: TRBV7-9
j_call: TRBJ1-2

cdr3_aa: CASSIYDQPQHF
cdr3_length: 12
v_call: TRBV19
j_call: TRBJ1-5

cdr3_aa: CASSPARPPLDEQFF
cdr3_length: 15
v_call: TRBV18
j_call: TRBJ2-1

cdr3_aa: CASSLGRFGVGELFF
cdr3_length: 15
v_call: TRBV5-5
j_call: TRBJ2-2

cdr3_aa: CATSRDWTGTHEQFF
cdr3_length: 15
v_call: TRBV15
j_call: TRBJ2-1

cdr3_aa: CSALGLLYNEQFF
cdr3_length: 13
v_call: TRBV29-1
j_call: TRBJ2-1

cdr3_aa: CSVHRRAPTEAFF
cdr3_length: 13
v_call: TRBV29-1
j_call: TRBJ1-1

cdr3_aa: CASSPFLAHTEAFF
cdr3_length: 14
v_call: TRBV18
j_call: TRBJ1-1

cdr3_aa: CASSTGTGKAGAQNEQFF
cdr3_length: 18
v_call: TRBV12-3/TRBV12-4
j_call: TRBJ2-1

cdr3_aa: CASSLGQGDGYTF
cdr3_length: 13
v_call: TRBV3-1
j_call: TRBJ1-2

cdr3_aa: CASRQTGYEQYF
cdr3_length: 12
v_call: TRBV28
j_call: TRBJ2-7

cdr3_aa: CASSLRDRGRNTEAFF
cdr3_length: 16
v_call: TRBV6-5
j_call: TRBJ1-1

cdr3_aa: CASSPTGGDYGYTF
cdr3_length: 14
v_call: TRBV6-1
j_call: TRBJ1-2

cdr3_aa: CASSLITGGNQPQHF
cdr3_length: 15
v_call: TRBV7-2
j_call: TRBJ1-5

cdr3_aa: CASSQQFLGTSDREQYF
cdr3_length: 17
v_call: TRBV4-3
j_call: TRBJ2-7

cdr3_aa: CASSPTGTGLWYF
cdr3_length: 13
v_call: TRBV18
j_call: TRBJ2-7

cdr3_aa: CASSLDSGYFGEQFF
cdr3_length: 15
v_call: TRBV27
j_call: TRBJ2-1

cdr3_aa: CASKSQGQGRRGYTF
cdr3_length: 15
v_call: TRBV19
j_call: TRBJ1-2

cdr3_aa: CSASGWGRSYNEQFF
cdr3_length: 15
v_call: TRBV20-1
j_call: TRBJ2-1

cdr3_aa: CASSPGRDNSPLHF
cdr3_length: 14
v_call: TRBV18
j_call: TRBJ1-6

cdr3_aa: CSASLTSGGGFTDTQYF
cdr3_length: 17
v_call: TRBV20-1
j_call: TRBJ2-3

cdr3_aa: CASSVGAGAGNQETQYF
cdr3_length: 17
v_call: TRBV9
j_call: TRBJ2-5

cdr3_aa: CASSDSGTSEQYF
cdr3_length: 13
v_call: TRBV25-1
j_call: TRBJ2-7

cdr3_aa: CASSLGPAGSVSYEQYF
cdr3_length: 17
v_call: TRBV11-2
j_call: TRBJ2-7

cdr3_aa: CASSPVLAYNEQFF
cdr3_length: 14
v_call: TRBV7-9
j_call: TRBJ2-1

cdr3_aa: CSAQSSGDTGELFF
cdr3_length: 14
v_call: TRBV20-1
j_call: TRBJ2-2

cdr3_aa: CASRSSLNPYEQYF
cdr3_length: 14
v_call: TRBV6-1
j_call: TRBJ2-7

cdr3_aa: CASRPPGQYSGNTIYF
cdr3_length: 16
v_call: TRBV12-3/TRBV12-4
j_call: TRBJ1-3

cdr3_aa: CSARDMYLAGRNEQFF
cdr3_length: 16
v_call: TRBV20-1
j_call: TRBJ2-1

cdr3_aa: CASSKQGIYAYGYTF
cdr3_length: 15
v_call: TRBV6-1
j_call: TRBJ1-2

cdr3_aa: CASMYAGPQETQYF
cdr3_length: 14
v_call: TRBV28
j_call: TRBJ2-5

cdr3_aa: CASSLLSTSYYEQYF
cdr3_length: 15
v_call: TRBV5-1
j_call: TRBJ2-7

cdr3_aa: CASTGVGLSEQYF
cdr3_length: 13
v_call: TRBV2
j_call: TRBJ2-7

cdr3_aa: CASSSLAGSGSLVYNEQFF
cdr3_length: 19
v_call: TRBV28
j_call: TRBJ2-1

cdr3_aa: CASSLAGTPLYEQYF
cdr3_length: 15
v_call: TRBV11-3
j_call: TRBJ2-7

cdr3_aa: CASSSQDGGRTDTQYF
cdr3_length: 16
v_call: TRBV3-1
j_call: TRBJ2-3

cdr3_aa: CASSSGQISYEQYF
cdr3_length: 14
v_call: TRBV5-1
j_call: TRBJ2-7

cdr3_aa: CASSVVEDRARETQYF
cdr3_length: 16
v_call: TRBV10-2
j_call: TRBJ2-5

cdr3_aa: CASSLVGLNSPLHF
cdr3_length: 14
v_call: TRBV28
j_call: TRBJ1-6

cdr3_aa: CASSWTTLYNEQFF
cdr3_length: 14
v_call: TRBV12-3/TRBV12-4
j_call: TRBJ2-1

cdr3_aa: CASSATRAEQFF
cdr3_length: 12
v_call: TRBV28
j_call: TRBJ2-1